This TCR beta chain was profiled in a study of cytomegalovirus exposure and HLA in healthy donors. Whole-study context: Early release data held about 85 million unique TCRs from HLA-typed donors.

The CDR3 covers 15 residues. Per the germline V gene, CDR1 is ENHRY and CDR2 is SYGVKD. J lost 6 bases, V lost 0 bases, and 5 bases had no gene match. PCR employed 60 Vbeta and 13 Jbeta primers. The protocol was immunoSEQ multiplex PCR, while the TCRdb copy is restricted to in-frame clones and leaves out a portion. The sample carries 180,000 or so clones, 80% to 90% recorded once. The sequenced material came from PBMCs. The rearrangement joins TRBV10-3 to TRBJ1-1, with 9 bases matching TRBD1. The receptor was derived from a young man in good health and CMV-seropositive. CDR3 region: CAISESRTGESEAFF. In DNA form, the CDR3 reads TGTGCCATCAGTGAGTCCCGGACAGGGGAGTCTGAAGCTTTCTTT.